This TCR beta chain was recorded in a study of cytomegalovirus exposure and HLA in healthy donors (TCRdb year 2017). For the study in its entirety: An earlier analysis of some 620 of the donors reported under 300 Gb of sequence data and 95 million to 140 million unique TCR beta sequences obtained from approximately 180 million T cells. A separate validation cohort of 100 to 150 different subjects was used in addition to the 666-subject first cohort. Using immunosequencing, the study profiled T cell repertoires from fewer than 850 subjects and related those repertoires to cytomegalovirus serostatus. Typing coverage varied by locus: roughly 629-640 donors for A, B, C, DRB1 and DQB1; roughly 510 for DQA1; approximately 570 for DPA1; about 450 for DPB1. The later analysis used no new phenotypic data to find candidate immune exposures, relying instead on TCR beta sequences and their occurrence across donors. To predict cytomegalovirus infection status, the study combined high-throughput TCR immunosequencing, statistical association of individual TCRs with disease status, and machine learning. Donor age, sex, ethnicity and CMV serostatus were collected together with the repertoire data. A handful of DR-DQ haplotypes were handled as single units for association and clustering because linkage in the cohort was strong. To study patterns of TCR occurrence, a later analysis re-analyzed previously published TCR beta repertoires from 500 to 850 donors and added high-resolution HLA genotyping. Of the 350 to 400 genotyped donors, 65% to 90% fell in the genetic ancestry cluster associated with self-reported Caucasian donors. A later genetic analysis used genome-wide SNP genotypes for about 55% of the 666 donors, treating that subset as a discovery cohort. In an earlier analysis of 587 of the donors, high-throughput TCR beta sequencing was used to judge whether each TCR beta V gene segment behaved as functional or pseudogenic. Every repertoire in the discovery cohort had been generated on one and the same sequencing platform. HLA typing included class I and class II loci at four-digit resolution. The study aimed to test whether signatures of past pathogen exposure could be identified by cataloging public T cell receptors. Across 398 genotyped donors of the cohort, an average of about 240,000 unique TCR beta nucleotide sequences per donor were sequenced, and roughly 20% of those sequences were non-productive. About 330 gigabases of sequencing data and around 85 million unique TCR sequences made up an early release that covered several hundred HLA-typed donors. General findings and caveats noted by the study authors: The study gave a list of 150 to 200 TCR beta chains associated with cytomegalovirus. Because counts were too low, fewer than 20 rarely observed V segments, including chromosome 9 orphons, were excluded from the earlier analysis of about 500 of the donors. At a false discovery rate of 0.05, a later analysis linked around 15,000 TCR beta sequences to specific HLA alleles. Linkage disequilibrium might explain the correlated functional status among segregating V segments, but an unknown experimental factor could not be excluded. When HLA alleles, especially DR and DQ, strongly co-occurred, TCR associations were difficult to assign to individual alleles. According to the authors, the approach could potentially be generalized to other disease states and immunological phenotypes. According to a later genetic analysis, donors in an Asian-associated ancestry cluster had fewer N-insertions in productive TCRs than the approximately 690-donor mean. Some IMGT-functional V segments, including TRBV6-2 and TRBV6-3, could not be told apart with the 87-base-pair reads, so those segments were excluded. A further reported finding was that TCR beta sequences accurately predicted the HLA-A and HLA-B alleles for most subjects in the first cohort. The classifier was reported to diagnose cytomegalovirus status with high specificity and sensitivity in both the original cohort and the validation cohort. In a later analysis, HLA-associated TCR beta chains showed more clonal expansion and lower generation probabilities than non-associated chains that were equally common. Because HLA typing was unavailable for some donors at each locus, only the typed subset was used in association tests. A later genetic analysis associated a missense DCLRE1C variant with V-gene and J-gene trimming of TCR beta chains, and an independent cohort replicated the association. Sequencing depth was assumed to be roughly uniform across donors in the presence/absence analyses, though that assumption may not hold. This cohort had only TCR beta chains sequenced, and the lack of alpha or paired-chain data limited which features could be detected. According to a later analysis, TCR association rates differed among HLA loci, with DRB1 alleles showing the most associated TCRs and HLA-C alleles showing the fewest. A cluster of highly shared sequence variants was judged likely to represent a technical artifact of the sequencing pipeline. Most TCR sequences were seen in very few donors, while some public TCRs were found in many individuals. CMV serostatus was the only immune exposure information available for the cohort. A later analysis reported that several top co-occurrence clusters appeared linked to parvovirus B19, influenza, CMV and Epstein-Barr virus. Broadly in line with IMGT annotations, most TCR beta V segments showed up in productive rearrangements about 87% or about 30% of the time in an earlier analysis of several hundred of the donors. A few of the identified cytomegalovirus-associated TCR beta chains were confirmed in vitro to be specific for cytomegalovirus antigens. A later analysis found that most CMV-associated TCR beta chains appeared HLA-restricted, with HLA associations seemingly driven largely by CMV exposure.

The receptor library was made with the immunoSEQ multiplex PCR assay. For the multiplex PCR, a mixture combining 60 forward primers for TCR Vbeta segments and 13 reverse primers for TCR Jbeta segments was used. Amplification of the CDR3 region of rearranged TCR beta genes was performed with a multiplex PCR assay on genomic DNA. On the Illumina HiSeq System, the amplified TCR beta libraries were sequenced as 87-base-pair reads. The authors' pipeline ran thus. A later analysis counted approximately 74 million unique TCR beta chains across the 690 or so repertoires, and some 11 million of these chains were shared by at least two donors. To remove PCR and sequencing errors, raw reads were error-corrected and collapsed into unique sequences using a nearest-neighbor algorithm that merged closely related sequences. CDR3 sequences were aligned to IMGT reference sequences to assign V, D and J gene segments. For a sequence to be retained, at least a six-nucleotide match to both a V gene segment and a J gene segment was required. Rearrangements were called productive when the CDR3 lacked stop codons and stayed in frame with V and J; all others were non-productive. CDR3 was defined according to IMGT convention as the region running from the second conserved V-encoded cysteine to the conserved J-encoded phenylalanine. The earlier analysis of fewer than 750 of the donors excluded sequences that lacked an unambiguous match to a single V gene segment. In an earlier analysis of a few hundred of the donors, V segments were called functional above 56.7% productive rearrangements and were called segregating when the between-donor standard deviation exceeded 5%. A statistical classification framework was developed to diagnose cytomegalovirus status using the catalog of TCR beta chain sequences. V and J gene assignment, in a later analysis, came from comparing TCR nucleotide sequences with IMGT/GENE-DB human TR gene sequences. A later analysis assigned CDR3 sequences and most-parsimonious VDJ recombination scenarios with the TCRdist pipeline. In a later analysis, each TCR beta chain was defined by its CDR3 amino acid sequence together with its V-gene family, and reads without a unique V-gene family were excluded. As a way to deal with suspected cross-contamination and a sequencing artifact, a later analysis dropped 640 or so nucleotide sequences that were highly shared and had low generation probability. In a later analysis, a clonal expansion index was calculated for each public chain from normalized within-repertoire ranks of inferred template counts. In a later analysis, generation probabilities were computed with a VDJ recombination model fitted to out-of-frame rearrangements, and the resulting probabilities were checked against IGoR. Hypergeometric tests were used in a later analysis to score TCR-TCR, TCR-HLA and TCR-CMV co-occurrence, with a repertoire-size bias correction applied to the TCR pairs. To estimate false discovery rates, a later analysis permuted the HLA or CMV assignments 20 times. In a later analysis, co-occurring TCRs were grouped using DBSCAN, with TCRdist sequence similarity added in when clustering inside HLA-allele-positive subsets. Co-occurrence clustering excluded repertoires with fewer than 30,000 or more than 120,000 public chains, plus five with anomalous nucleotide sharing. Not all clones reach the TCRdb copy of this immuneACCESS table, which keeps in-frame sequences only. Checked studies attribute under half of the gap to unresolved V genes and leave the rest unexplained. The V and J calls and clone size come from that table; D and trimming were worked out from the DNA. Within this sample are about 70,000 clones, with around 69% of them counted one time only. Roughly 10% of the sample belongs to the ten largest clones.

Measured from the cysteine to the phenylalanine, the CDR3 is 15 residues long. Only the CDR3 DNA is retained, 45 bases long and in frame from the first base. V was cut back by 4 bases and J by 1 base, leaving a gap of 12 bases between them. The germline V gene (reference sequence) provides CDR1 MNHNY and CDR2 SVGAGI. The cohort consisted of fewer than 700 healthy bone marrow donors. Cohort members were all nominally healthy when sampled, although unrecorded immune exposures were likely present. Of the roughly 720 cohort members, almost 300 had positive CMV serostatus and 350 to 450 had negative CMV serostatus, and CMV serostatus was not recorded for the donor. Each donor provided a peripheral blood sample, and peripheral blood mononuclear cells were used for TCR beta sequencing. The Qiagen DNeasy Blood Extraction Kit was used to extract genomic DNA from the blood cell samples. There are many counts of this clone. Its antigen remains undetermined. Within one base of it there is no much larger clone, and no base qualities were kept.

The clonotype comes from a human donor in good health. The sample was PBMCs. This receptor chain uses TRBV6-6 and TRBJ2-3, with TRBD1 perhaps the D gene, on 5 matching bases. The DNA is as follows: TGTGCCAGCAGTTCGCCTCAGGGTCGCACAGATACGCAGTATTTT. It translates as CASSSPQGRTDTQYF.